These T cell receptor beta chains were read from a single sample in a study of human T cells and chemical hapten exposure. TCRdb re-called the 5' RACE reads through MiXCR, storing one row per CDR3 protein. This sample has under 85,000 distinct CDR3 sequences, with about 7.7% found just once. The receptors here all came from a male donor in good health. The CDR3 runs from the conserved cysteine through the conserved F or W. Each record gives: J gene, clone size, V gene, D gene, CDR3 protein, CDR3 DNA. The D gene is left open where the match is weak. Some rows have no size entry. The others give once, few or many, or a class for an expanded clone.

TRBJ1-5,many,TRBV12-3/TRBV12-4,-,CASSLNSNQPQHF,TGTGCCAGCAGTTTAAATAGCAATCAGCCCCAGCATTTT
TRBJ2-1,many,TRBV18,-,CASSRRDGNNEQFF,TGTGCCAGCTCACGCCGGGACGGTAACAATGAGCAGTTCTTC
TRBJ2-7,many,TRBV7-2,TRBD2,CASGASSGSSYEQYF,TGTGCCAGCGGGGCCTCTAGCGGGAGCTCCTACGAGCAGTACTTC
TRBJ2-7,-,TRBV29-1,TRBD1,CSVVGTGNTYEQYF,TGCAGCGTTGTAGGGACAGGGAATACCTACGAGCAGTACTTC
TRBJ1-4,few,TRBV6-5,TRBD1,CASSYFPRGTANEKLFF,TGTGCCAGCAGTTACTTTCCCCGGGGGACAGCTAATGAAAAACTGTTTTTT
TRBJ2-5,-,TRBV4-3,-,CASSQGTTGQETQYF,TGCGCCAGCAGCCAAGGAACTACAGGGCAAGAGACCCAGTACTTC
TRBJ2-1,-,TRBV29-1,TRBD2,CSAPLLPGLGIEQFF,TGCAGCGCTCCACTATTGCCGGGACTAGGGATTGAGCAGTTCTTC
TRBJ2-7,many,TRBV20-1,-,CSARLQGREQYF,TGCAGTGCTAGATTACAGGGTAGAGAGCAGTACTTC
TRBJ1-5,few,TRBV6-2/TRBV6-3,-,CASSYTVGGQPQHF,TGTGCCAGCAGTTACACGGTGGGGGGGCAGCCCCAGCATTTT
TRBJ2-2,few,TRBV2,-,CASSGNTGELFF,TGTGCCAGCAGTGGCAACACCGGGGAGCTGTTTTTT
TRBJ2-7,many,TRBV7-9,-,CASSPEGLYEQYF,TGTGCCAGCAGCCCCGAAGGCCTATACGAGCAGTACTTC
TRBJ2-1,few,TRBV20-1,TRBD2,CSARDLRAGGPRNEQFF,TGCAGTGCTAGAGATCTAAGAGCGGGGGGGCCCCGGAATGAGCAGTTCTTC